This T cell receptor beta chain was profiled in a study of T cells after posttransplantation cyclophosphamide. Overall study results and limits: Recipient CMV seropositivity and CMV reactivation strongly tracked TRB clonality.

Sequencing used immunoSEQ multiplex PCR; TCRdb keeps in-frame clones, though not all of them. Observed in the sample are roughly 24,000 clones, none of them singletons. This clone was seen more than once but under ten times. The target antigen is unknown. V lost 5 bases to trimming and J lost 8 bases; unmatched junction nucleotides: 9. The CDR3 covers 15 residues. Per germline, CDR1 MDHEN and CDR2 SYDVKM. The J gene is TRBJ2-1, the V gene TRBV28; TRBD2 aligns across 10 bases. This sequence originates from a woman aged 60-75 years in good health, CMV-negative, and a related stem cell transplant donor. Specimen: PBMCs. As DNA, the CDR3 is TGTGCCAGCAGTATCCCTAGCGGGGGTAGGCATGAGCAGTTCTTC. It translates to CASSIPSGGRHEQFF.